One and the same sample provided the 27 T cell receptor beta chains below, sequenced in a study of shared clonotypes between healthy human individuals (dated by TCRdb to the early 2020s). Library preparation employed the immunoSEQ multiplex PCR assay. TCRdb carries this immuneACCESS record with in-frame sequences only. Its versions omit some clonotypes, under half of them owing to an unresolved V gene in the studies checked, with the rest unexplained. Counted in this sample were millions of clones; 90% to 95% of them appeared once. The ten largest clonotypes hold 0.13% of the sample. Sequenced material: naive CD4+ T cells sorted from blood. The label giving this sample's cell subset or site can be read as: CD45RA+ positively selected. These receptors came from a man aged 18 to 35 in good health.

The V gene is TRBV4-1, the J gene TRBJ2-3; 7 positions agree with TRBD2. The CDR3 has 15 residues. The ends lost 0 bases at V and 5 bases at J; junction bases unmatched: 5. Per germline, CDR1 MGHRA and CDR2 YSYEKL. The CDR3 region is CASSQDWTSIDTQYF. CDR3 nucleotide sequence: TGCGCCAGCAGCCAAGATTGGACTAGTATAGATACGCAGTATTTT.

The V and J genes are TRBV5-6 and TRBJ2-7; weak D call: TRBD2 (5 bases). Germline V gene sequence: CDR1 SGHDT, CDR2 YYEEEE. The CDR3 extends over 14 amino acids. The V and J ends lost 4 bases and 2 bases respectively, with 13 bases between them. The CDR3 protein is CASSRREWPYEQYF. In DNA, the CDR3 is TGTGCCAGCAGCCGACGGGAATGGCCCTACGAGCAGTACTTC. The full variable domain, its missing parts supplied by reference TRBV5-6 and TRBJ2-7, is DAGVTQSPTHLIKTRGQQVTLRCSPKSGHDTVSWYQQALGQGPQFIFQYYEEEERQRGNFPDRFSGHQFPNYSSELNVNALLLGDSALYLCASSRREWPYEQYFGPGTRLTVT.

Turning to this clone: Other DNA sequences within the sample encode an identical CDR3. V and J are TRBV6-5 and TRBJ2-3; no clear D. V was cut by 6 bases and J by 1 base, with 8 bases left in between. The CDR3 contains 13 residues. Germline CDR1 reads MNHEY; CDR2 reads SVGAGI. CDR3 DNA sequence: TGTGCCAGCAGGCTCAGGCGCACAGATACGCAGTATTTT. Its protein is CASRLRRTDTQYF.

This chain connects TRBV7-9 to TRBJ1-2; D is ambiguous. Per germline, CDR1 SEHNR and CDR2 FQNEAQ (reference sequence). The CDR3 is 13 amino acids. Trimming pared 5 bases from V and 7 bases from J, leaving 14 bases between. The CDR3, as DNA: TGTGCCAGCAGCGAATTTCAGAGTTCTGGCTACACCTTC. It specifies CASSEFQSSGYTF.

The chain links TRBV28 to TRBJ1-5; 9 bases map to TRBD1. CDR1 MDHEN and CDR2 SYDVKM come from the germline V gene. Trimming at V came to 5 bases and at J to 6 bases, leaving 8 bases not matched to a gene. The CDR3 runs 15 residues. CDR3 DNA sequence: TGTGCCAGCAGTCCATCCACAGGGGGCCGTCAGCCCCAGCATTTT. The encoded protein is CASSPSTGGRQPQHF.

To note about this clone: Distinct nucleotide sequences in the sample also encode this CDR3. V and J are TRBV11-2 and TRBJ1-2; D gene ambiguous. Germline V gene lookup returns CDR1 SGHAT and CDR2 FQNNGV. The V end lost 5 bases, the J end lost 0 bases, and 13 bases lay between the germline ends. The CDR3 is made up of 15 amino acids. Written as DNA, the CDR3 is TGTGCCAGCAGCCTTTTGGGCGGAGCTAACTATGGCTACACCTTC. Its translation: CASSLLGGANYGYTF.

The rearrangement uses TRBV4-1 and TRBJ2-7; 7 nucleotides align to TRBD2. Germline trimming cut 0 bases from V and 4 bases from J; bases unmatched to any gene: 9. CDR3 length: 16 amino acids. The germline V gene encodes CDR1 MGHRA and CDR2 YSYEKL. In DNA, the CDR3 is TGCGCCAGCAGCCAAGACCTCCAGCGGGGTTTGTACGAGCAGTACTTC. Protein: CASSQDLQRGLYEQYF.

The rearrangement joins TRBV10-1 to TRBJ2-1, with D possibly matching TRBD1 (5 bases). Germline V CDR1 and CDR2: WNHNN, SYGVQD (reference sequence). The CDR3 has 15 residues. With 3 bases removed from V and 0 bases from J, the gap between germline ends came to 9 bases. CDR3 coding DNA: TGCGCCAGCAGTGAAGGGGTCAGCTCCTACAATGAGCAGTTCTTC. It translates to CASSEGVSSYNEQFF.

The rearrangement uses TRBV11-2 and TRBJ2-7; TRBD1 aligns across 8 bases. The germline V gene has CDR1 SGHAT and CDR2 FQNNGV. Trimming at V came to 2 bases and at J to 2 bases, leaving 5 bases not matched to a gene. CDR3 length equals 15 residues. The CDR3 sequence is CASSLSDRATYEQYF. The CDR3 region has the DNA TGTGCCAGCAGCTTATCGGACAGGGCCACCTACGAGCAGTACTTC.

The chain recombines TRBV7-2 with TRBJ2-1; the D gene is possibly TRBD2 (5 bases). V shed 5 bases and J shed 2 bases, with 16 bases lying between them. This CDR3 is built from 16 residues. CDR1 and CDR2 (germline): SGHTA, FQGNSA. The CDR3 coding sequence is TGTGCCAGCAGCCAAAATTTAGCGTCCACCTACAATGAGCAGTTCTTC. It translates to CASSQNLASTYNEQFF.

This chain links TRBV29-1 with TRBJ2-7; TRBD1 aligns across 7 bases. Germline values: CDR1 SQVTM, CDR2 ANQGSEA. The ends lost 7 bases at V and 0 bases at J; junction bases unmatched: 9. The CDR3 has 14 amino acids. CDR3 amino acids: CSGLWDRGSYEQYF. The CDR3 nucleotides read TGCAGCGGGCTCTGGGACAGAGGCTCCTACGAGCAGTACTTC.

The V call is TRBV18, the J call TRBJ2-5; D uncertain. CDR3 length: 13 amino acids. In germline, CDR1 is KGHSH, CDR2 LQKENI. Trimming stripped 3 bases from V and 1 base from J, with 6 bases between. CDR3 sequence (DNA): TGTGCCAGCTCACCGGTCCCCCAAGAGACCCAGTACTTC. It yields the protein CASSPVPQETQYF.

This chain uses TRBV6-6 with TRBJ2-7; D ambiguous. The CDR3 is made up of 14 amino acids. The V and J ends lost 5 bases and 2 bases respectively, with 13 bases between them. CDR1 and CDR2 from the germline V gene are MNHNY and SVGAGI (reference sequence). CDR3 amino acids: CASSRLGPPYEQYF. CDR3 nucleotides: TGTGCCAGCAGTCGACTTGGACCGCCCTACGAGCAGTACTTC.

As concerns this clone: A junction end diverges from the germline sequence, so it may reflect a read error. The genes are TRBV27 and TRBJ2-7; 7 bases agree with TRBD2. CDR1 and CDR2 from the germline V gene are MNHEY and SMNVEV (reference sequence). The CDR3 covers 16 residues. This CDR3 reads CASSLPGPQRDYEQCF. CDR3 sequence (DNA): TGTGCCAGCAGTTTACCGGGCCCACAGAGGGACTACGAGCAGTGCTTC.

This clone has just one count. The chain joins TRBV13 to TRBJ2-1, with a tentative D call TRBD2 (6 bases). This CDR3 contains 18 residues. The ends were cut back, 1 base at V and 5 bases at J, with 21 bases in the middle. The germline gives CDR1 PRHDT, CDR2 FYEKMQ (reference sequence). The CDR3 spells CASSLESLGASANNEQFF. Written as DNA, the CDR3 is TGTGCCAGCAGCTTAGAGTCTTTAGGGGCTAGCGCTAACAATGAGCAGTTCTTC.

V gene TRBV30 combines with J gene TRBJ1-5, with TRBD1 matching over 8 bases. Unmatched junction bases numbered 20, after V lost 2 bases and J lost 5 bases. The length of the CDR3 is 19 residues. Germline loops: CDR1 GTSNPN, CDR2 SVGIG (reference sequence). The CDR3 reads CAWSFRSAWQGATDQPQHF. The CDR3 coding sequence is TGTGCCTGGAGTTTCCGTAGCGCCTGGCAGGGGGCTACAGATCAGCCCCAGCATTTT.

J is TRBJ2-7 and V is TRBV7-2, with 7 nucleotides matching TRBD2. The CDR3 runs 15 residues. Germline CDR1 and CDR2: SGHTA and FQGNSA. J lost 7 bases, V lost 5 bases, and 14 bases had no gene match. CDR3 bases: TGTGCCAGCAGCAAGGAGACTAGCCTCCCTAGGGAGCAGTACTTC. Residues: CASSKETSLPREQYF.

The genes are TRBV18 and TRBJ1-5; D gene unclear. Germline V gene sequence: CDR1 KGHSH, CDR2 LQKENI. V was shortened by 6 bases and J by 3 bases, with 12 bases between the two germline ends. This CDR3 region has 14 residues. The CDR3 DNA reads TGTGCCAGCTCGTCTGACGGTCACAATCAGCCCCAGCATTTT. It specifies CASSSDGHNQPQHF.

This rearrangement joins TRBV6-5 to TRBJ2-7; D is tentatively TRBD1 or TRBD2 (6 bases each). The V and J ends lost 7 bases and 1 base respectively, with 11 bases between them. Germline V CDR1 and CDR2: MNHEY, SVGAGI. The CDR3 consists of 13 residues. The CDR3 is CASTTGLSYEQYF. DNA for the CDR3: TGTGCCAGCACGACAGGACTATCCTACGAGCAGTACTTC.

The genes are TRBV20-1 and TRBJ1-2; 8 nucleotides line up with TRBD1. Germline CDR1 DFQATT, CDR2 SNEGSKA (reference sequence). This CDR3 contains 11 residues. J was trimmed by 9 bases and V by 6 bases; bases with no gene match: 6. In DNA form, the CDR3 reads TGCAGTGCCAGGACAGGGTACCGCTACACCTTC. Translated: CSARTGYRYTF.

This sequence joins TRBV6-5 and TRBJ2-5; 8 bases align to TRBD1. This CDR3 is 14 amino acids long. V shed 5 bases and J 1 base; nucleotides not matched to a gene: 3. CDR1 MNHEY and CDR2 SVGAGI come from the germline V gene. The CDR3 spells CASSQGTGQETQYF. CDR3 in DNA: TGTGCCAGCAGTCAGGGGACAGGCCAAGAGACCCAGTACTTC.

The CDR3 coding sequence is TGTGCCAGCAGTTCCCAACAGGGGATCTATCAGCCCCAGCATTTT. Protein sequence: CASSSQQGIYQPQHF. The genes are TRBV28 and TRBJ1-5, with TRBD1 identical over 7 bases. Germline CDR1 MDHEN, CDR2 SYDVKM. Trimming took 4 bases from V and 5 from J; bases not matched to a gene: 8. The length of the CDR3 is 15 residues. Complete variable domain (other parts from reference TRBV28 and TRBJ1-5): DVKVTQSSRYLVKRTGEKVFLECVQDMDHENMFWYRQDPGLGLRLIYFSYDVKMKEKGDIPEGYSVSREKKERFSLILESASTNQTSMYLCASSSQQGIYQPQHFGDGTRLSIL.

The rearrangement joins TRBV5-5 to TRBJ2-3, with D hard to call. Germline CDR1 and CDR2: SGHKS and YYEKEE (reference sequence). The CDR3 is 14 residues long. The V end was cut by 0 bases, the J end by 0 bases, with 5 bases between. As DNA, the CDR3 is TGTGCCAGCAGCTTGGTCAGGAGCACAGATACGCAGTATTTT. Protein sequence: CASSLVRSTDTQYF.

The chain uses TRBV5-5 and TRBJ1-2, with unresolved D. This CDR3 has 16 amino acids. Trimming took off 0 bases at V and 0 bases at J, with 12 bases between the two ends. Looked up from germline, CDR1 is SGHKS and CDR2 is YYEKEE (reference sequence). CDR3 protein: CASSLAEGFANYGYTF. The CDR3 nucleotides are TGTGCCAGCAGCTTGGCCGAAGGCTTCGCTAACTATGGCTACACCTTC.

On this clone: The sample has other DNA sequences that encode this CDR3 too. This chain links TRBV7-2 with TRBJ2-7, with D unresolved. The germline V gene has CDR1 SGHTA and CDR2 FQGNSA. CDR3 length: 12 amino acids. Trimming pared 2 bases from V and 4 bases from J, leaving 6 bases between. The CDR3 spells CASSLSGYEQYF. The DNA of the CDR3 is TGTGCCAGCAGCTTATCTGGATACGAGCAGTACTTC.

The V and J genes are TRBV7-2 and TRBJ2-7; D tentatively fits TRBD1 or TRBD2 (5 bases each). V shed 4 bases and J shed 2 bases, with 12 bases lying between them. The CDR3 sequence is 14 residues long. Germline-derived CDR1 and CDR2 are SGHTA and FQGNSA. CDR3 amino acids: CASSWDAKTYEQYF. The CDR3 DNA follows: TGTGCCAGCAGCTGGGACGCGAAAACCTACGAGCAGTACTTC.

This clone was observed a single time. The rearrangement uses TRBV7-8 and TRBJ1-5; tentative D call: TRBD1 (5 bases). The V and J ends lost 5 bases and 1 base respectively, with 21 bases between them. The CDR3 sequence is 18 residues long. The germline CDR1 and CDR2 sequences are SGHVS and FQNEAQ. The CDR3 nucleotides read TGTGCCAGCAGCCAGGGTCATTCGGCTCTTTTGAGCAATCAGCCCCAGCATTTT. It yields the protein CASSQGHSALLSNQPQHF.